This section outlines one T cell receptor beta chain sequence together with its context. Its cognate antigen is unknown. Primers for the PCR totalled 60 Vbeta and 13 Jbeta. Clones were sequenced by immunoSEQ multiplex PCR, and TCRdb holds only the in-frame ones, with some missing. This table holds some 200,000 clones, roughly 76% found once. Germline CDR1 reads SGHDT; CDR2 reads YYEEEE. The CDR3 runs 17 residues. With V trimmed by 5 bases and J by 6 bases, 12 bases remained unmatched. The record originates from a study of cytomegalovirus exposure and HLA in healthy donors. Study-wide background: In terms of ancestry, the Caucasian-associated cluster contained about 80% of the approximately 380 genotyped donors.

The study's findings and limits: Other equally common chains were less clonally expanded than HLA-associated TCR beta chains, a later analysis showed.

V usage is TRBV5-6 and J usage is TRBJ2-1; 12 positions match TRBD1. The sequence derives from a man aged 40-50 years in good health and CMV-seropositive. Sequenced: PBMCs. DNA for the CDR3: TGTGCCAGCAGGTCAAATACCGGGACAGGGGGCTCCAATGAGCAGTTCTTC. Translating it yields CASRSNTGTGGSNEQFF.